The next 29 T cell receptor beta chains were all read from a single sample in a study of CDR3 diversity in severe acne. MiXCR, run by TCRdb on the PCR reads, gives a single entry per CDR3 protein. The sample lists around 94,000 distinct CDR3 sequences; more than 45% were seen once. Sequenced input: blood. These receptors were obtained from a male donor with acne.

A single count supports this clonotype. The chain has TRBV5-4 and TRBJ2-2; TRBD1 is a possible D gene (5 bases). Germline V gene data show CDR1 as SGHNT and CDR2 as YYREEE (reference sequence). V was pared by 0 bases and J by 5 bases, with 11 bases between. The CDR3 length is 15 residues. CDR3 loop: CASSLGFPGTGELFF. Written as DNA, the CDR3 is TGTGCCAGCAGCTTGGGTTTCCCAGGGACCGGGGAGCTGTTTTTT.

On this clonotype itself: Because the CDR3's place on the DNA is in doubt, the DNA is left out and the CDR3 is given as listed by TCRdb. The CDR3 spells CASSSSDRAQETQYF. The chain joins TRBV10-3 to TRBJ2-5; TRBD1, the table's D call, was not compared with the DNA. The CDR3 adds up to 15 amino acids, both ends counted. Per germline, CDR1 ENHRY and CDR2 SYGVKD.

In this sample, this clonotype turned up many times. For the CDR3, the DNA is TGCGCCAGCAGCGCGAGCTCCTACAATGAGCAGTTCTTC. It is translated as CASSASSYNEQFF. The V gene is TRBV5-1, the J gene TRBJ2-1, with no clear D. V was pared by 4 bases and J by 0 bases, with 5 bases between. The CDR3 length is 13 residues. Germline V lookup: CDR1 SGHRS, CDR2 YFSETQ.

The genes are TRBV20-1 and TRBJ2-1; the match to TRBD2 covers 13 bases. Losses at the gene ends were 0 bases for V and 4 bases for J; bases not matched to a gene: 6. Germline assignment: CDR1 DFQATT and CDR2 SNEGSKA (reference sequence). The CDR3 is made up of 17 amino acids. The CDR3 DNA reads TGCAGTGCTAGAGATGTAACTAGCGGGAGGGAGTACAATGAGCAGTTCTTC. Amino acid sequence: CSARDVTSGREYNEQFF.

Only a few counts were recorded for this clonotype. V is TRBV6-2 or TRBV6-3 and J is TRBJ1-2; TRBD1 aligns across 9 bases. V lost 4 bases to trimming and J lost 4 bases; unmatched junction nucleotides: 10. The CDR3 contains 16 residues. Germline lookup yields CDR1 MNHEY and CDR2 SVGEGT. The chain's CDR3 is CASSSGQGLSRYGYTF. The CDR3 DNA reads TGTGCCAGCAGTTCGGGACAGGGTTTGAGTCGCTATGGCTACACCTTC.

The J gene is TRBJ1-2, the V gene TRBV20-1; D call uncertain. The CDR3 sequence is 14 residues long. The germline V and J ends were trimmed by 2 bases and 4 bases, with 14 bases remaining between them. Germline V gives CDR1 DFQATT, CDR2 SNEGSKA (reference sequence). This CDR3 is CSARTGRSSYGYTF. CDR3 bases: TGCAGTGCTAGAACCGGACGGAGCAGCTATGGCTACACCTTC.

This chain connects TRBV24-1 to TRBJ2-5, with a weak D call TRBD1 (6 bases). CDR1 is KGHDR, CDR2 SFDVKD, per germline. With 0 bases removed from V and 5 bases from J, the gap between germline ends came to 15 bases. This CDR3 spans 16 amino acids. For the CDR3, the DNA is TGTGCCACCAGTGATTTGGCGTCAGGGGATGTCGAGACCCAGTACTTC. It specifies CATSDLASGDVETQYF.

With respect to this clonotype: At one end the junction does not follow the germline gene, possibly because of a read error. The chain couples TRBV7-9 to TRBJ2-7, with 10 bases that match TRBD1. The CDR3 extends over 15 amino acids. Per germline, CDR1 SEHNR and CDR2 FQNEAQ (reference sequence). The CDR3 sequence: CASSLQGTGDYEQYF. For the CDR3, the DNA is TGCGCCAGCAGTCTCCAGGGGACAGGGGACTACGAGCAGTACTTC. The entire variable domain, with the rest obtained from reference TRBV7-9 and TRBJ2-7, is as follows: DTGVSQNPRHKITKRGQNVTFRCDPISEHNRLYWYRQTLGQGPEFLTYFQNEAQLEKSRLLSDRFSAERPKGSFSTLEIQRTEQGDSAMYLCASSLQGTGDYEQYFGPGTRLTVT.

This clonotype appeared a few times. The chain joins TRBV20-1 to TRBJ2-1; 12 bases align to TRBD2. The CDR3 consists of 17 residues. V trimming: 4 bases; J trimming: 8 bases; junction bases outside the gene matches: 15. Germline lookup yields CDR1 DFQATT and CDR2 SNEGSKA (reference sequence). CDR3 coding DNA: TGCAGTGCTATTCGAAGGACTAGCGGGAAGGGGATCGATGAGCAGTTCTTC. Amino acid sequence: CSAIRRTSGKGIDEQFF.

Remarks on this clonotype: Being one base from a much bigger clone, this may be a read error. No conserved phenylalanine or tryptophan ends this CDR3, so it is likely a read error. This chain connects TRBV7-2 to TRBJ1-2; D gene ambiguous. The CDR3 covers 14 residues. V lost 1 base to trimming and J lost 4 bases, with 10 bases between them. Germline CDR1 and CDR2: SGHTA and FQGNSA. The CDR3 region has the DNA TGTGCCAGCAGCTTAGGCCGGGAGGCCTATGGCTACACCTCC. Its protein product is CASSLGREAYGYTS.

This clonotype was counted many times. The V and J genes are TRBV2 and TRBJ1-5, with D unclear. The CDR3 loop spans 15 amino acids. CDR1 and CDR2 from the germline V gene are SNHLY and FYNNEI. V lost 6 bases and J lost 5, with 17 bases in between. CDR3 DNA: TGTGCCAGCAGAGGAATTCGGGGAAAGGATCAGCCCCAGCATTTT. This codes for CASRGIRGKDQPQHF.

This clonotype has at least ten counts. CDR3 sequence: CATSDLGAGDTGELFF. CDR3 in DNA: TGTGCCACCAGTGATTTGGGAGCGGGAGACACCGGGGAGCTGTTTTTT. This chain connects TRBV24-1 to TRBJ2-2; 8 bases fit TRBD2. CDR1 and CDR2 (germline): KGHDR, SFDVKD. This CDR3 contains 16 residues. V was pared by 0 bases and J by 3 bases, with 2 bases of the junction left unmatched.

This clonotype was seen a few times. This chain uses TRBV7-9 with TRBJ1-1; tentatively, D is TRBD1 (5 bases). The CDR3 contains 14 residues. V dropped 1 base and J dropped 4 bases, with 10 bases sitting between them. Germline CDR1 is SEHNR and CDR2 is FQNEAQ (reference sequence). The CDR3: CASSLGPGTTEAFF. The DNA of the CDR3 is TGTGCCAGCAGCTTAGGCCCAGGGACCACTGAAGCTTTCTTT.

Worth noting for this clonotype: This could be a read error, since a much larger clone is one nucleotide away. This chain joins TRBV10-3 and TRBJ1-1; D possibly corresponds to TRBD1 (6 bases). Trimming took off 10 bases at V and 4 bases at J, with 19 bases between the two ends. CDR3 length: 14 residues. The germline gives CDR1 ENHRY, CDR2 SYGVKD. This CDR3 reads CATGGSTGSTEAFF. In DNA, the CDR3 is TGTGCCACGGGAGGTTCTACAGGGAGCACTGAAGCTTTCTTT.

There are many counts of this clonotype. The chain joins TRBV7-9 to TRBJ2-1; D gene ambiguous. Trimming removed 5 bases from V and 7 bases from J, with 15 bases in between. Germline V lookup: CDR1 SEHNR, CDR2 FQNEAQ (reference sequence). The CDR3 length is 14 residues. The CDR3 bases are TGTGCCAGCAGCCAAGGCCCCGCTGAGAATGAGCAGTTCTTC. It codes for CASSQGPAENEQFF.

This clonotype was observed a handful of times. The V and J genes are TRBV19 and TRBJ1-1; 7 nucleotides match TRBD1. The CDR3 loop spans 13 amino acids. J gave up 8 bases and V 6 bases, and 9 bases lay outside the gene matches. CDR1 is LNHDA and CDR2 is SQIVND in the germline V gene (reference sequence). The CDR3 DNA sequence: TGTGCCAGTAGCGAGGACAGGACCAGAGAAGCTTTCTTT. This gives the protein CASSEDRTREAFF.

The chain employs TRBV7-9 and TRBJ1-3, with 9 bases identical to TRBD1. The CDR3 is 17 amino acids. The germline gives CDR1 SEHNR, CDR2 FQNEAQ (reference sequence). V dropped 5 bases and J dropped 0; count of bases not matched to a gene: 8. The CDR3 DNA is TGTGCCAGCAGCCCACAGGGGGCCCTGATCTCTGGAAACACCATATATTTT. This gives the protein CASSPQGALISGNTIYF.

About this clonotype itself: One junction end does not reproduce the germline sequence, and a read error may be involved. The chain joins TRBV11-3 to TRBJ1-1; D remains unclear. The CDR3 runs to 14 residues. Germline CDR1 SGHNT, CDR2 YENEEA. The chain's CDR3 is CASSLSGSNTEAYF. Written as DNA, the CDR3 is TGTGCCAGCAGCTTGTCCGGGAGCAACACTGAAGCTTACTTT.

This chain connects TRBV19 to TRBJ2-3; possibly TRBD1 for D (6 bases). Trimming took 6 bases from V and 7 from J, leaving 14 bases between them. The germline V gene has CDR1 LNHDA and CDR2 SQIVND (reference sequence). CDR3 size: 13 residues. The CDR3 sequence: CASRRKQGHTQYF. CDR3 coding DNA: TGTGCCAGTAGGCGAAAACAGGGACATACGCAGTATTTT.

V gene TRBV7-6 combines with J gene TRBJ2-7; D tentatively reads TRBD1 or TRBD2 (7 bases each). The CDR3 consists of 12 residues. Between the trimmed V and J ends, which lost 4 bases and 5 bases, there was a span of 9 bases. CDR1 SGHVS and CDR2 FNYEAQ come from the germline V gene. CDR3 DNA sequence: TGTGCCAGCAGCTCAGGGGGGGACGAGCAGTACTTC. Protein product: CASSSGGDEQYF. Filled out from reference TRBV7-6 and TRBJ2-7, the complete variable domain reads GAGVSQSPRYKVTKRGQDVALRCDPISGHVSLYWYRQALGQGPEFLTYFNYEAQQDKSGLPNDRFSAERPEGSISTLTIQRTEQRDSAMYRCASSSGGDEQYFGPGTRLTVT.

This clonotype was counted a single time. The conserved phenylalanine or tryptophan normally closing the CDR3 is absent here, so this likely arose from a read error. The chain combines TRBV6-5 with TRBJ1-2, with D uncertain. From germline, CDR1 is MNHEY and CDR2 SVGAGI. The CDR3 contains 13 residues. V was pared by 6 bases and J by 7 bases, with 15 bases between. Here the CDR3 DNA reads TGTGCCAGCAGCGACCGGGCTCCCGGTGGCTACACCTCC. It encodes CASSDRAPGGYTS.

The chain joins TRBV10-3 to TRBJ2-7; D call uncertain. With the DNA end fitting TRBJ2-1 better, the J assignment may be wrong. Germline CDR1 ENHRY, CDR2 SYGVKD. This CDR3 has 13 amino acids. This chain's CDR3 is CAMSSWDYNEQFF. The CDR3 nucleotides read TGTGCCATGAGTAGTTGGGACTACAATGAGCAGTTCTTC.

This chain connects TRBV24-1 to TRBJ2-7; D is tentatively TRBD1 or TRBD2 (5 bases each). The V end was cut by 4 bases, the J end by 2 bases, with 17 bases between. The CDR3 extends over 16 amino acids. Germline V gene data show CDR1 as KGHDR and CDR2 as SFDVKD. CDR3 nucleotide sequence: TGTGCCACCAGTGACCACCGGGACGGACAACCCTACGAGCAGTACTTC. Its protein product is CATSDHRDGQPYEQYF.

This clonotype was picked up a small number of times. This rearrangement joins TRBV7-9 to TRBJ2-7; 12 bases line up with TRBD2. The germline V gene encodes CDR1 SEHNR and CDR2 FQNEAQ (reference sequence). The CDR3 has 17 residues. Germline trimming cut 2 bases from V and 4 bases from J; bases unmatched to any gene: 9. CDR3 sequence (DNA): TGTGCCAGCAGCTTATCGGCTAGCGGGAGGGGCGTATACGAGCAGTACTTC. Its protein product is CASSLSASGRGVYEQYF.

The count of this clonotype is one. This chain uses TRBV29-1 with TRBJ2-7; TRBD1 matches at 7 bases. The CDR3 is 14 amino acids. Germline values: CDR1 SQVTM, CDR2 ANQGSEA. The J segment lost 0 bases and the V segment lost 6 bases, leaving 8 bases of the junction unmatched. The CDR3 region has the DNA TGCAGCGTATCACAGGGGATTGACTCCTACGAGCAGTACTTC. It specifies CSVSQGIDSYEQYF.

In this sample, this clonotype turned up many times. The CDR3 nucleotides are TGTGCCAGCCTCTCTAGCGGGGGGGCCCCTGAGCAGTTCTTC. The encoded protein is CASLSSGGAPEQFF. V gene TRBV25-1 combines with J gene TRBJ2-1; TRBD2 matches at 12 bases. CDR1 is MGHDK and CDR2 is SYGVNS in the germline V gene. Trimming cost V 8 bases and J 9 bases; bases outside gene matches: 8. The CDR3 extends over 14 amino acids.

There are a few counts of this clonotype. This chain links TRBV20-1 with TRBJ2-7; 11 nucleotides agree with TRBD2. V trimming: 1 base; J trimming: 7 bases; junction bases outside the gene matches: 9. CDR3 length: 15 amino acids. CDR1 and CDR2 from the germline V gene are DFQATT and SNEGSKA (reference sequence). CDR3 in DNA: TGCAGTGCTAGAGGGACTAGCGGGTACTACAATGAGCAGTACGTC. This codes for CSARGTSGYYNEQYV.

The CDR3 here is CASSLAPSSGNTIYF. CDR3 bases: TGTGCCAGCAGCTTGGCCCCCAGCTCTGGAAACACCATATATTTT. The V gene is TRBV7-3, the J gene TRBJ1-3; no clear D. Germline CDR1 SGHTA, CDR2 FQGTGA. The V and J ends lost 3 bases and 0 bases respectively, with 9 bases between them. The CDR3 has 15 amino acids.

The chain has TRBV29-1 and TRBJ1-2; D is ambiguous. Trimming shortened V by 3 bases and J by 4 bases, and 9 bases separated the two germline ends. CDR3 size: 12 residues. Germline CDR1 reads SQVTM; CDR2 reads ANQGSEA. The CDR3 DNA reads TGCAGCGTTGAGATTTCTCTCTATGGCTACACCTTC. Its protein is CSVEISLYGYTF.